One sample yielded the 26 T cell receptor delta chains listed below, sequenced in a study of γδ T cells in repeated Plasmodium falciparum infection. TCRdb re-called clones from the multiplex PCR reads using CATT. This table holds 45,000 to 60,000 delta-chain clones, about 2% found once. Vgamma9/Vdelta2+ and Vdelta2-negative gammadelta T cells were flow-sorted from PBMC for bulk sequencing. Sequenced material: gamma-delta T cells from blood. The receptor source for this set is a pool of human donors (malaria-infected and uninfected, not separated).

This clone was detected many times. The protein held in TCRdb is that of a much larger clone and does not match this DNA's translation at residue 8, likely because of a read error; the protein shown is translated from the DNA. The chain links TRDV2 to TRDJ1; 7 bases fit TRDD3. The J gene was missing in TCRdb and was found by matching the end of the DNA to germline. The germline CDR1 and CDR2 sequences are GEAIGNYY and EKD. The CDR3 has 14 amino acids. The J segment lost 2 bases and the V segment lost 3 bases, leaving 5 bases of the junction unmatched. The DNA for the CDR3 is TGTGCCTGTGACTCACTGGGGATTACCGATAAACTCATCTTT. Amino acids: CACDSLGITDKLIF.

Remarks on this clone: A single base is all that separates this from a far larger clone, so a read error is likely. Additional DNA sequences in this sample encode the identical CDR3. The chain combines TRDV1 with TRDJ1; 9 bases are a match to TRDD3. Matching the DNA to germline supplied the J gene, which TCRdb does not give. This CDR3 spans 20 amino acids. Trimming removed 8 bases from V and 0 bases from J; junction bases left unmatched: 22. Germline V gene lookup returns CDR1 TSWWSYY and CDR2 QGS. The CDR3 protein is CALRGGGYPGILGYTDKLIF. The CDR3 DNA reads as TGTGCTCTTAGAGGAGGGGGATACCCTGGGATACTAGGGTACACCGATAAACTCATCTTT.

Judged by abundance, this clone is medium-sized. The chain has TRDV2 and TRDJ1, with TRDD3 matching 9 bases. With 0 bases clipped from V and 0 bases from J, the junction kept 13 bases outside the gene matches. Germline loops: CDR1 GEAIGNYY, CDR2 EKD. This CDR3 region has 19 residues. CDR3 residues: CACDTDTDIHWGNTDKLIF. Here the CDR3 DNA reads TGTGCCTGTGACACCGATACTGACATACACTGGGGGAACACCGATAAACTCATCTTT.

This clone was detected many times. A single base is all that separates this from a far larger clone, so a read error is likely. Different DNA sequences within this sample yield the same CDR3. In DNA form, the CDR3 reads TGTGCTCTTGGGAGGTTTCTCTTAGGGCTGGGGATGCCCCATCAGCATATCGGACTCATTTTT. Translating gives CALGRFLLGLGMPHQHIGLIF. The chain couples TRDV1 to TRDJ1; D might be TRDD3 (6 bases). The germline gives CDR1 TSWWSYY, CDR2 QGS. The CDR3 sequence is 21 residues long.

This clone was seen at least ten times. The protein held in TCRdb is that of a much larger clone and does not match this DNA's translation at residue 26, likely because of a read error; the protein shown is translated from the DNA. V gene TRDV3 combines with J gene TRDJ3, with 11 bases matching TRDD3. TCRdb leaves out the J gene; it was filled in here by matching the DNA to germline. Germline V CDR1 and CDR2: TVYSNPD, GDNSRS (reference sequence). This CDR3 is 29 amino acids long. CDR3 in DNA: TGTGCCTTCCCCGTGCCTTCCTACCCCAGATCCGCCAATTACTGGGGGATAATCGTCGGGGCCTGGGACACCCGACGGATGTTTTTC. Translating it yields CAFPVPSYPRSANYWGIIVGAWDTRRMFF.

In regard to this clone: TCRdb records a much larger clone's protein for this DNA, with a difference at residue 5 that likely arises from a read error; the protein given is the translation of the DNA. The chain joins TRDV2 to TRDJ1; 12 bases align to TRDD3. TCRdb gives no J gene; it was assigned here by matching the DNA to germline. CDR3 length: 19 residues. Losses at the gene ends were 3 bases for V and 3 bases for J; bases not matched to a gene: 16. The V gene's germline CDR1 is GEAIGNYY and CDR2 EKD. The CDR3 protein is CACDAVTGGYQLHADKLIF. The CDR3 DNA reads as TGTGCCTGTGACGCGGTTACTGGGGGATACCAACTACACGCCGATAAACTCATCTTT.

With respect to this clone: One base separates it from a far larger clone, so it is likely a read error. Other DNA sequences in the same sample also yield this CDR3. V and J are TRAV38-2/DV8 and TRDJ1; 11 bases agree with TRDD3. TCRdb is silent on the J gene; assignment here came from matching the DNA to germline. CDR3 length equals 20 residues. Germline values: CDR1 TSESDYY, CDR2 QEAYKQQN. Trimming took 5 bases from V and 4 from J; bases not matched to a gene: 22. The CDR3 DNA is TGTGCTTATAGTTCCCCCCTGCTTGGGGGATACGCGGGCCAGAGCGATAAACTCATCTTT. As protein: CAYSSPLLGGYAGQSDKLIF.

A few counts support this clone. Given a far larger clone just one base away, this is likely a sequencing read error. At the DNA level, this CDR3 is encoded by other sequences in the same sample as well. The V segment is TRDV2, and no J call was made; whether TRDD3, the table's D call, matches the DNA was not checked. The CDR3 is 20 amino acids. Per the germline V gene, CDR1 is GEAIGNYY and CDR2 is EKD. The CDR3 nucleotides are TGTGCCTGTGACACCCTCCAACTGGGGGATACGGATTCGTACACCGATAAACTCATTTTT. Its translation: CACDTLQLGDTDSYTDKLIF.

This clone was recorded a few times. The TCRdb record carries a much larger clone's protein, which differs from this DNA's translation at residue 18; a read error is the likely cause, and the protein listed here is the DNA translation. The chain uses TRDV1 and TRDJ1; 7 nucleotides align to TRDD3. There are 26 residues in the CDR3. V gave up 0 bases and J gave up 0 bases; unmatched junction bases: 34. Germline CDR1 reads TSWWSYY; CDR2 reads QGS. The CDR3 nucleotides read TGTGCTCTTGGGGAACTGGGACCTCTCTTCCGGACTAATTTTCGTGGGGGACGCCTCGACACCGATAAACTCATCTTT. Translated, it gives CALGELGPLFRTNFRGGRLDTDKLIF.

This clone was detected a few times. The protein TCRdb gives is from a much larger clone and does not agree with this DNA's translation at residue 14, likely a read error; the protein shown here comes from the DNA. This chain links TRDV2 with TRDJ1, with 9 bases identical to TRDD3. Since TCRdb gives no J gene, matching the DNA to germline was used here to assign it. V shed 0 bases, J shed 2 bases, and the junction held 18 bases outside the gene matches. CDR3 length: 20 amino acids. Germline-derived CDR1 and CDR2 are GEAIGNYY and EKD. This chain's CDR3 is CACDTEEVRGYEGFTDKLIF. The CDR3 DNA sequence: TGTGCCTGTGACACCGAGGAAGTACGGGGATACGAGGGGTTTACCGATAAACTCATCTTT.

This clone has a handful of counts. TCRdb assigns this DNA the protein of a much larger clone, which departs from its translation at residue 10; this likely reflects a read error, and the protein shown comes from translating the DNA. The V call is TRDV1, the J call TRDJ2; TRDD3 aligns across 7 bases. Because TCRdb records no J gene, it was assigned here through a match of the DNA to germline. V lost 1 base and J lost 1; bases outside the gene matches: 15. This CDR3 is 20 amino acids long. The germline V gene has CDR1 TSWWSYY and CDR2 QGS. The chain's CDR3 is CALGERTWDGGMGLTAQLFF. The CDR3 DNA sequence: TGTGCTCTTGGGGAACGGACCTGGGACGGGGGGATGGGTTTGACAGCACAACTCTTCTTT.

Regarding this clone: The TCRdb protein comes from a much larger clone and disagrees with this DNA's translation at residue 3, likely due to a read error; the protein given here is derived from the DNA. The chain joins TRDV1 to TRDJ1; 8 bases map to TRDD3. In germline, CDR1 is TSWWSYY, CDR2 QGS. The CDR3 totals 20 residues. CDR3 DNA sequence: TGTGCTATTGGGGTACCTTCCCAGTCCGTACTGGGGGCCTACACCGATAAACTCATCTTT. It is translated as CAIGVPSQSVLGAYTDKLIF.

This clone has just a few counts. TCRdb's listed protein matches a much larger clone and diverges from this DNA's translation at residue 15, likely through a read error; the protein shown comes from the DNA. V gene TRDV1 combines with J gene TRDJ1, with 7 bases matching TRDD3. The J gene is absent in TCRdb and was assigned here via DNA matching to germline. From germline, CDR1 is TSWWSYY and CDR2 QGS. Trimming removed 3 bases from V and 3 bases from J; junction bases left unmatched: 22. This CDR3 comprises 20 residues. In nucleotides, the CDR3 is TGTGCTCTTGGGGACCCTAGGGGGGGGATGCCCATGGCCTACGCCGATAAACTCATCTTT. It is translated as CALGDPRGGMPMAYADKLIF.

This clone was detected ten times or more. A read error likely explains why the TCRdb protein, taken from a much larger clone, differs from this DNA's translation at residue 16; the protein shown is translated from the DNA. The chain has TRDV1 and TRDJ1, with 11 nucleotides matching TRDD3. After removal of 4 bases from V and 8 bases from J, the junction contained 27 bases not matched to a gene. The germline V gene encodes CDR1 TSWWSYY and CDR2 QGS. This CDR3 region has 21 residues. CDR3 amino acids: CALGAPFLRTVLGDIAVKLIF. The CDR3 nucleotides are TGTGCTCTTGGGGCCCCGTTCCTACGGACTGTACTGGGGGATATTGCAGTAAAACTCATCTTT.

To note about this clone: The protein given by TCRdb reflects a much larger clone and differs at residue 10 from this DNA's translation, likely from a read error; the protein shown is the DNA's translation. This chain links TRDV1 with TRDJ1; 9 nucleotides line up with TRDD2. Because TCRdb records no J gene, it was assigned here through a match of the DNA to germline. The J segment lost 3 bases and the V segment lost 3 bases, leaving 32 bases of the junction unmatched. The CDR3 contains 24 residues. Germline lookup yields CDR1 TSWWSYY and CDR2 QGS. The CDR3 here is CALGDGAFLQAMRGTSNRPDKLIF. For the CDR3, the DNA is TGTGCTCTTGGGGATGGCGCCTTCCTACAAGCCATGCGGGGGACTTCCAACCGGCCCGATAAACTCATCTTT.

In its sample, this clone ranks as medium-sized. The chain has TRDV2 and TRDJ1, with 8 nucleotides matching TRDD3. CDR1 is GEAIGNYY, CDR2 EKD, per germline. CDR3 length: 17 amino acids. The junction had 11 bases not matched to a gene; V was cut back by 3 bases and J by 0 bases. The CDR3 nucleotides read TGTGCCTGTGACCCCGTACTGGGGGTCCCGTACACCGATAAACTCATCTTT. Protein product: CACDPVLGVPYTDKLIF.

A word on this clone: TCRdb's entry gives the protein of a much larger clone, which mismatches this DNA's translation at residue 6, likely from a read error; the protein reported here is translated from the DNA. The J gene is TRDJ1, the V gene TRDV1; TRDD3 aligns across 9 bases. The J gene comes from matching the DNA to germline here; TCRdb lacks it. In germline, CDR1 is TSWWSYY, CDR2 QGS. The CDR3 has 15 residues. The CDR3 sequence: CALGEILGDTDKLIF. The DNA for the CDR3 is TGTGCTCTTGGGGAGATACTGGGGGACACTGATAAACTCATCTTT.

A remark on this clone: A far larger clone lies a single base away; this is likely a read error. The sample carries other DNA sequences with the same CDR3. This chain links TRDV1 with TRDJ1; 13 bases fit TRDD3. The germline V gene has CDR1 TSWWSYY and CDR2 QGS. The CDR3 has 26 residues. The CDR3 coding sequence is TGTGCTCTTGGGGCGCCTCGCCTTCTTTTCTATATTACTGGGGGATACGAGTTAAGTAGCACCGACAAACTCATCTTT. This codes for CALGAPRLLFYITGGYELSSTDKLIF.

Comment on this clone: This likely stems from a read error, as it lies one base from a far larger clone. The sample contains more than one DNA sequence encoding this CDR3. The chain joins TRDV3 to TRDJ1, with 11 positions matching TRDD3. No J gene is reported in TCRdb; it was inferred here by comparing the DNA with germline. CDR1 and CDR2 (germline): TVYSNPD, GDNSRS (reference sequence). After removal of 2 bases from V and 4 bases from J, the junction contained 30 bases not matched to a gene. This CDR3 has 22 amino acids. CDR3 sequence: CAFLQTLPRPPYLGDTSDKLIF. DNA for the CDR3: TGTGCCTTTCTCCAAACTCTACCCCGTCCTCCGTACTTGGGGGATACGAGCGATAAACTCATCTTT.

This clone was counted ten times or more. The chain uses TRDV1 and TRDJ1; 9 positions match TRDD3. The J gene, not given by TCRdb, was assigned here from a germline match of the nucleotide sequence. The germline CDR1 and CDR2 sequences are TSWWSYY and QGS. The J segment lost 1 base and the V segment lost 7 bases, leaving 7 bases of the junction unmatched. The CDR3 consists of 15 residues. For the CDR3, the DNA is TGTGCTCTTGAGGCTGGGGGATTTCTCACCGATAAACTCATCTTT. It specifies CALEAGGFLTDKLIF.

This clone has only a few counts. TCRdb lists the protein of a much larger clone for this DNA, which differs at residue 13, so this is likely a read error; the protein given here is translated from the DNA itself. This chain's CDR3 is CACEKMGDTLKDELIF. The CDR3 bases are TGTGCCTGTGAGAAGATGGGGGATACCCTGAAGGATGAACTCATCTTT. This sequence joins TRDV2 and TRDJ1; 10 bases are a match to TRDD3. Since TCRdb gives no J gene, matching the DNA to germline was used here to assign it. Germline V gene lookup returns CDR1 GEAIGNYY and CDR2 EKD. The CDR3 is 16 amino acids. V lost 4 bases, J lost 9 bases, and 16 bases stayed unmatched.

This clone was observed a handful of times. The protein TCRdb lists belongs to a much larger clone and differs from this DNA's translation at residue 7, which points to a read error; the protein shown is made from the DNA. The chain combines TRDV3 with TRDJ3; 10 nucleotides agree with TRDD3. Because TCRdb records no J gene, it was assigned here through a match of the DNA to germline. CDR3 length: 21 residues. Germline trimming cut 1 base from V and 2 bases from J; bases unmatched to any gene: 17. Germline CDR1 TVYSNPD, CDR2 GDNSRS (reference sequence). The CDR3 protein is CAFNPFSINWGIPWDTRQMFF. In DNA, the CDR3 is TGTGCCTTTAACCCCTTCTCGATTAACTGGGGGATTCCCTGGGACACCCGACAGATGTTTTTC.

This clone is termed medium-sized. Other DNA sequences in the same sample also yield this CDR3. V is TRDV1 and J is TRDJ4, with a weak D call TRDD2 (8 bases). Trimming removed 5 bases at V and 0 bases at J, with 34 bases between. Germline assignment: CDR1 TSWWSYY and CDR2 QGS. CDR3 length equals 21 residues. The CDR3 region is CALGPYFLHVLGIAMARPLIF. CDR3 DNA sequence: TGTGCTCTTGGGCCTTACTTCCTACACGTACTGGGGATCGCAATGGCCAGACCCCTGATCTTT.

This clone was counted many times. A read error is likely here: a far larger clone is one base away. The sample carries other DNA sequences with the same CDR3. The chain carries TRDV2 and TRDJ1, with D possibly being TRDD3 (5 bases). TCRdb is silent on the J gene; assignment here came from matching the DNA to germline. The CDR3 has 22 amino acids. V lost 1 base to trimming and J lost 2 bases, with 34 bases between them. The germline CDR1 and CDR2 sequences are GEAIGNYY and EKD. CDR3 nucleotide sequence: TGTGCCTGTGACACACAACGGCTCATGGAGGCACCGACCGGGGAAGGTACCGATAAACTCATCTTT. It encodes CACDTQRLMEAPTGEGTDKLIF.

This clone has more than one count but fewer than ten. This probably arose from a read error, given a far larger clone one base away. Other nucleotide sequences in the sample specify the same CDR3. The chain carries TRDV2 and TRDJ1; possible D gene TRDD3, 6 bases. The length of the CDR3 is 15 residues. V gave up 2 bases and J gave up 10 bases, with 22 bases separating them. Germline V gene sequence: CDR1 GEAIGNYY, CDR2 EKD. Here the CDR3 DNA reads TGTGCCTGTGACAACATGGGGGGAGAGGAGAAGAGACTCATCTTT. As protein: CACDNMGGEEKRLIF.

This clone turned up a few times. With a far larger clone one base away, a read error is the likely cause. Additional DNA sequences in this sample encode the identical CDR3. The rearrangement uses TRDV1 and TRDJ1; TRDD3 aligns across 7 bases. TCRdb carries no J gene annotation; the J gene was assigned here by matching the DNA with germline. The trim removed 5 bases at V and 0 bases at J, leaving 33 bases unmatched. CDR3 length: 24 residues. Germline loops: CDR1 TSWWSYY, CDR2 QGS. The CDR3: CALGTNGGRPSKILGIKYTDKLIF. CDR3 DNA: TGTGCTCTTGGGACGAACGGAGGGAGGCCTTCTAAAATACTGGGGATAAAGTACACCGATAAACTCATCTTT.